The clone carrying this T cell receptor beta chain was recorded a few times. MiXCR, applied by TCRdb to the RT-PCR reads, yields one record per CDR3 protein. The sample includes around 760,000 distinct CDR3 sequences, about 14% seen only once; the top ten take around 6.5%. Trimming at V came to 5 bases and at J to 8 bases, leaving 5 bases not matched to a gene. The CDR3 is 14 amino acids. CDR1 and CDR2 (germline): SGHRS, YFSETQ. This sample is part of a study of response to subunit inactivated influenza vaccine. V gene TRBV5-1 combines with J gene TRBJ2-1; 12 bases map to TRBD1. The sequence derives from a man aged 50 to 59 who received an inactivated influenza vaccine. The sequencing used PBMCs from blood, collected roughly 15 days before vaccination. CDR3 amino acids: CASRPGQGADEQFF. The CDR3, as DNA: TGCGCCAGCAGACCGGGACAGGGGGCCGATGAGCAGTTCTTC.